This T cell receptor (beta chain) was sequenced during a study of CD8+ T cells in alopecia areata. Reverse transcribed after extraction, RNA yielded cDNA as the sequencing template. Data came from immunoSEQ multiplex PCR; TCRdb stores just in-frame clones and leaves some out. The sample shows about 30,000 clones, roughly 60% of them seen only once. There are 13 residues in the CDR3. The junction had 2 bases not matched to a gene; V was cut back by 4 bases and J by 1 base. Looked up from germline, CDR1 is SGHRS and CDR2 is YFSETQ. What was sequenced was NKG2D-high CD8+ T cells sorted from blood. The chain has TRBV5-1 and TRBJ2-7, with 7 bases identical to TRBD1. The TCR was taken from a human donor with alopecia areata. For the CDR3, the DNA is TGCGCCAGCAGCGGGACAGCTTCCTACGAGCAGTACTTC. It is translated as CASSGTASYEQYF.